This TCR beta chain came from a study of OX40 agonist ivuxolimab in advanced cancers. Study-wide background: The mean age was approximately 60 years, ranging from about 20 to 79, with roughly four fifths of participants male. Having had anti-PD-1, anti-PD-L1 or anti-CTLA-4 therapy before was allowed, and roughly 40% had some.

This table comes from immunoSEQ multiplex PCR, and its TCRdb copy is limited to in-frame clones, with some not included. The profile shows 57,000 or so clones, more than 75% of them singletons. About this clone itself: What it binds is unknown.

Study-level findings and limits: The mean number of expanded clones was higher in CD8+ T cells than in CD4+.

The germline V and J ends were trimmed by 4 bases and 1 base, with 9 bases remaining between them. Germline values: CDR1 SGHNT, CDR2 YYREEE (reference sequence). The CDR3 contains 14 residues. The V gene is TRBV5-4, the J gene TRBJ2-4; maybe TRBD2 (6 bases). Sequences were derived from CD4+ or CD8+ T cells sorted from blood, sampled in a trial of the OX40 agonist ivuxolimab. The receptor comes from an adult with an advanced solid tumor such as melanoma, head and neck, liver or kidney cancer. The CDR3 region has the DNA TGTGCCAGCAGCCAGACTAGGGCCAAAAACATTCAGTACTTC. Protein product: CASSQTRAKNIQYF.